This TCR beta chain was profiled in a study of cytomegalovirus exposure and HLA in healthy donors. The ends were cut back, 4 bases at V and 7 bases at J, with 10 bases in the middle. The CDR3 is 13 residues long. The germline V gene encodes CDR1 SNHLY and CDR2 FYNNEI. The PCR was carried out with 60 Vbeta primers and 13 Jbeta primers. Repertoires were generated with immunoSEQ multiplex PCR, while TCRdb's copy carries only in-frame clones and drops some. The table shows 95,000 to 150,000 clones, with approximately 81% occurring only once. V usage is TRBV2 and J usage is TRBJ2-2; the D gene is possibly TRBD2 (5 bases). The TCR originated in a man between 18 and 35 years old in good health and CMV-seropositive. The sequenced sample was PBMCs. CDR3 bases: TGTGCCAGCAGTGTGAGGGTATACGGGGAGCTGTTTTTT. It encodes CASSVRVYGELFF.